Shown below are 18 T cell receptor beta chains from a single sample sequenced in a study of OX40 agonist ivuxolimab in advanced cancers. Method: immunoSEQ multiplex PCR; TCRdb's copy keeps in-frame clones and lacks some. The sample gives about 80,000 clones, approximately 84% of which show up once; about 25% is in the top ten. The sequences come from CD4+ or CD8+ T cells sorted from blood, collected in a trial of the OX40 agonist ivuxolimab. These receptors were obtained from an adult with an advanced solid tumor such as melanoma, head and neck, liver or kidney cancer.

As for this clone: The sample carries other DNA sequences with the same CDR3. The V call is TRBV7-2, the J call TRBJ2-1, with D unresolved. The CDR3 is made up of 14 amino acids. The V gene's germline CDR1 is SGHTA and CDR2 FQGNSA. The ends were cut back, 1 base at V and 0 bases at J, with 4 bases in the middle. The CDR3 spells CASSLESSYNEQFF. The CDR3 DNA follows: TGTGCCAGCAGCTTAGAGAGCTCCTACAATGAGCAGTTCTTC.

The chain carries TRBV5-1 and TRBJ1-1; D is unclear. V was pared by 4 bases and J by 2 bases, with 9 bases between. The length of the CDR3 is 13 residues. CDR1 is SGHRS and CDR2 is YFSETQ in the germline V gene. CDR3 in DNA: TGCGCCAGCAGCAAGGAGAGTAACACTGAAGCTTTCTTT. Amino acid sequence: CASSKESNTEAFF. Full variable domain (remainder filled in from reference TRBV5-1 and TRBJ1-1): KAGVTQTPRYLIKTRGQQVTLSCSPISGHRSVSWYQQTPGQGLQFLFEYFSETQRNKGNFPGRFSGRQFSNSRSEMNVSTLELGDSALYLCASSKESNTEAFFGQGTRLTVV.

There are a few counts of this clone. The chain recombines TRBV7-2 with TRBJ2-2; D is undetermined. The CDR3 length is 13 residues. Germline-derived CDR1 and CDR2 are SGHTA and FQGNSA. V was shortened by 3 bases and J by 3 bases, with 5 bases between the two germline ends. The CDR3 nucleotides read TGTGCCAGCAGCTTCCACGACACCGGGGAGCTGTTTTTT. Translating gives CASSFHDTGELFF.

J is TRBJ1-4 and V is TRBV11-2; D gene ambiguous. Trimming stripped 1 base from V and 4 bases from J, with 7 bases between. CDR3 length equals 14 residues. Germline V lookup: CDR1 SGHAT, CDR2 FQNNGV. This chain's CDR3 is CASSLVGLNEKLFF. CDR3 in DNA: TGTGCCAGCAGCTTAGTCGGGCTTAATGAAAAACTGTTTTTT.

This clone is a singleton in its sample. This chain uses TRBV5-8 with TRBJ2-7; D possibly corresponds to TRBD1 (6 bases). The V and J ends lost 4 bases and 4 bases respectively, with 18 bases between them. Germline V gene sequence: CDR1 SGHTS, CDR2 YDEGEE. This CDR3 contains 15 residues. DNA of the CDR3: TGTGCCAGCAGCACGGACAGCCCTCTACGATACGAGCAGTACTTC. This gives the protein CASSTDSPLRYEQYF.

The rearrangement joins TRBV15 to TRBJ2-2; D is ambiguous. Trimming pared 3 bases from V and 5 bases from J, leaving 7 bases between. CDR1 and CDR2 (germline): LNHNV, YYDKDF (reference sequence). The length of the CDR3 is 13 residues. The CDR3 nucleotides are TGTGCCACCAGCAGTTGGGGTACCGGGGAGCTGTTTTTT. Translated: CATSSWGTGELFF. Complete variable domain (other parts from reference TRBV15 and TRBJ2-2): DAMVIQNPRYQVTQFGKPVTLSCSQTLNHNVMYWYQQKSSQAPKLLFHYYDKDFNNEADTPDNFQSRRPNTSFCFLDIRSPGLGDTAMYLCATSSWGTGELFFGEGSRLTVL.

The V gene is TRBV6-1, the J gene TRBJ2-1, with 7 bases identical to TRBD2. CDR3 length equals 16 residues. Germline V CDR1 and CDR2: MNHNS, SASEGT. V lost 2 bases and J lost 3; bases outside the gene matches: 7. The CDR3 DNA reads TGTGCCAGCAGTGAACAGGGTAGCGGGTACTACAATGAGCAGTTCTTC. This encodes CASSEQGSGYYNEQFF.

V is TRBV10-3 and J is TRBJ2-3, with 8 bases that match TRBD1. Trimming cost V 6 bases and J 3 bases; bases outside gene matches: 8. The germline V gene encodes CDR1 ENHRY and CDR2 SYGVKD. The length of the CDR3 is 15 residues. Written as DNA, the CDR3 is TGTGCCATCAGCCCGCAGGGGGCAGGTACAGATACGCAGTATTTT. Amino acid sequence: CAISPQGAGTDTQYF.

The J gene is TRBJ2-1, the V gene TRBV6-4; the D gene could be TRBD1 or TRBD2 (5 bases each). The CDR3 runs 12 residues. Germline CDR1 reads MRHNA; CDR2 reads SNTAGT. V lost 8 bases to trimming and J lost 11 bases, with 16 bases between them. CDR3 nucleotide sequence: TGTGCCAGCCGCAGGGCGGGTGGTAAGCAGTTCTTC. This codes for CASRRAGGKQFF.

This sequence joins TRBV30 and TRBJ2-2; weak D call: TRBD1 (5 bases). Germline V lookup: CDR1 GTSNPN, CDR2 SVGIG (reference sequence). The germline V and J ends were trimmed by 4 bases and 2 bases, with 11 bases remaining between them. The CDR3 is 14 amino acids. The CDR3 bases are TGTGCCTGGACACGACAGACTAACACCGGGGAGCTGTTTTTT. This codes for CAWTRQTNTGELFF.

This clone was seen once. V is TRBV19 and J is TRBJ2-5; TRBD2 matches 7 bases. CDR1 and CDR2 from the germline V gene are LNHDA and SQIVND (reference sequence). V was pared by 8 bases and J by 6 bases, with 6 bases of the junction left unmatched. The CDR3 extends over 12 amino acids. This chain's CDR3 is CASGGGVKTQYF. Written as DNA, the CDR3 is TGTGCCAGTGGGGGGGGTGTGAAGACCCAGTACTTC. The entire variable domain, with the rest obtained from reference TRBV19 and TRBJ2-5, is as follows: DGGITQSPKYLFRKEGQNVTLSCEQNLNHDAMYWYRQDPGQGLRLIYYSQIVNDFQKGDIAEGYSVSREKKESFPLTVTSAQKNPTAFYLCASGGGVKTQYFGPGTRLLVL.

This clone came up once. The V and J genes are TRBV19 and TRBJ2-7, with 7 bases aligning to TRBD2. The V gene end was trimmed by 7 bases and the J gene end by 6 bases; junction bases not matched to a gene: 15. CDR3 length: 15 amino acids. The germline gives CDR1 LNHDA, CDR2 SQIVND (reference sequence). The CDR3 sequence is CASTGSNGGKGEQYF. CDR3 in DNA: TGTGCCAGTACCGGATCTAACGGGGGGAAAGGCGAGCAGTACTTC.

The chain carries TRBV4-1 and TRBJ1-1; 7 bases match TRBD1. CDR3 length equals 15 residues. V was clipped by 4 bases and J by 0 bases; unmatched bases: 5. Germline assignment: CDR1 MGHRA and CDR2 YSYEKL. The CDR3 region is CASSRQQGMNTEAFF. The CDR3 nucleotides are TGCGCCAGCAGCCGACAACAGGGGATGAACACTGAAGCTTTCTTT.

This sequence joins TRBV4-1 and TRBJ2-7, with D perhaps matching TRBD1 (5 bases). Germline values: CDR1 MGHRA, CDR2 YSYEKL. The length of the CDR3 is 17 residues. Trimming took 1 base from V and 1 from J, leaving 17 bases between them. The CDR3 loop is CASSQVASGRDSYEQYF. In DNA form, the CDR3 reads TGCGCCAGCAGCCAAGTGGCCTCTGGCAGGGATTCCTACGAGCAGTACTTC.

The chain joins TRBV14 to TRBJ1-1; the D is unclear. Germline values: CDR1 SGHDN, CDR2 FVKESK. The CDR3 covers 13 residues. The V end lost 3 bases, the J end lost 5 bases, and 10 bases lay between the germline ends. The CDR3 loop is CASSQEGRTEAFF. The CDR3 DNA sequence: TGTGCCAGCAGCCAGGAAGGGCGGACTGAAGCTTTCTTT.

The chain recombines TRBV5-1 with TRBJ1-2; 11 bases fit TRBD1. V dropped 0 bases and J dropped 5; count of bases not matched to a gene: 9. CDR3 length: 17 residues. In germline, CDR1 is SGHRS, CDR2 YFSETQ. The CDR3 nucleotides read TGCGCCAGCAGCTTGGCCCCCGGGACAGGGGGATCTTATGGCTACACCTTC. Translating it yields CASSLAPGTGGSYGYTF.

The chain employs TRBV6-5 and TRBJ1-1, with D unclear. Germline CDR1 reads MNHEY; CDR2 reads SVGAGI. The V gene lost 6 bases and the J gene lost 3 bases, with 14 bases spanning the gap. The CDR3 is 14 amino acids. The chain's CDR3 is CASRIALVDTEAFF. The CDR3 region has the DNA TGTGCCAGCAGAATCGCCCTAGTAGACACTGAAGCTTTCTTT.

The chain has TRBV5-6 and TRBJ1-5, with 11 bases aligning to TRBD1. CDR1 and CDR2 (germline): SGHDT, YYEEEE. The CDR3 runs 17 residues. V was pared by 4 bases and J by 0 bases, with 6 bases of the junction left unmatched. As DNA, the CDR3 is TGTGCCAGCAGCACCCGGGACAGGGGGGTTAGCAATCAGCCCCAGCATTTT. As protein: CASSTRDRGVSNQPQHF.